This entry lists 18 T cell receptor beta chains sequenced from one sample in a study of T cell repertoires in aging, cancer and after chemotherapy. TCR beta rearrangements were amplified from peripheral blood genomic DNA. TRB rearrangements spanning V, D and J were amplified using mixed TRB-A/B primers. TCRdb fed the multiplex PCR reads into MiXCR, producing one record per CDR3 protein. The table includes over 1,500 distinct CDR3 sequences, roughly 31% detected once. Sample: blood. All receptors derive from a human donor with a solid tumor.

This clonotype is termed medium-sized. The chain couples TRBV12-3 or TRBV12-4 to TRBJ2-5; D gene uncertain. Trimming took off 6 bases at V and 0 bases at J, with 8 bases between the two ends. The length of the CDR3 is 13 residues. CDR3 bases: TGTGCCAGCAGCCAAACATACCAAGAGACCCAGTACTTC. Protein product: CASSQTYQETQYF.

Points on this clonotype: A much larger clone lies one base from this, so it may be a read error. The V gene is TRBV19, the J gene TRBJ2-7; possibly TRBD2 for D (5 bases). The CDR3 runs to 17 residues. Germline values: CDR1 LNHDA, CDR2 SQIVND (reference sequence). With 8 bases removed from V and 3 bases from J, the gap between germline ends came to 26 bases. CDR3: CASGVGGSVGQYYEQYF. DNA of the CDR3: TGTGCCAGTGGTGTCGGCGGGTCCGTGGGCCAATACTACGAGCAGTACTTC.

V gene TRBV6-5 combines with J gene TRBJ1-1, with a tentative D call TRBD1 (6 bases). The CDR3 spans 13 residues. Germline V lookup: CDR1 MNHEY, CDR2 SVGAGI. Trimming removed 10 bases from V and 1 base from J, with 13 bases in between. CDR3 sequence reads: CATRGGANTEAFF. The CDR3 nucleotides read TGTGCCACCAGAGGGGGGGCGAACACTGAAGCTTTCTTT.

The chain combines TRBV24-1 with TRBJ2-3; TRBD1 matches at 9 bases. This CDR3 contains 16 residues. The V gene's germline CDR1 is KGHDR and CDR2 SFDVKD. With V trimmed by 4 bases and J by 3 bases, 7 bases remained unmatched. The CDR3 sequence is CATSDPGQGGTDTQYF. DNA for the CDR3: TGTGCCACCAGTGACCCGGGACAGGGAGGGACAGATACGCAGTATTTT.

J is TRBJ1-2 and V is TRBV7-6; D gene ambiguous. This CDR3 is 15 amino acids long. Germline loops: CDR1 SGHVS, CDR2 FNYEAQ. V was clipped by 1 base and J by 4 bases, with 13 bases between them. In DNA, the CDR3 is TGTGCCAGCAGCTTAGACCGGGAAGCGGGCTATGGCTACACCTTC. Translation gives CASSLDREAGYGYTF.

This chain links TRBV24-1 with TRBJ2-5, with TRBD1 matching 7 bases. Trimming removed 2 bases from V and 5 bases from J; junction bases left unmatched: 7. CDR1 is KGHDR and CDR2 is SFDVKD in the germline V gene. This CDR3 contains 15 residues. CDR3: CATSDSTGPGETQYF. CDR3 nucleotides: TGTGCCACCAGTGATTCGACAGGGCCGGGGGAGACCCAGTACTTC.

The chain employs TRBV5-4 and TRBJ2-5, with 11 bases identical to TRBD2. The CDR3 runs to 16 residues. The junction had 8 bases not matched to a gene; V was cut back by 0 bases and J by 7 bases. The germline V gene encodes CDR1 SGHNT and CDR2 YYREEE (reference sequence). The CDR3 coding sequence is TGTGCCAGCAGCTTGGAGGCTAGCGGGGGGCGGGGGACCCAGTACTTC. It yields the protein CASSLEASGGRGTQYF.

The V gene is TRBV12-3 or TRBV12-4, the J gene TRBJ1-2; D is unresolved. The CDR3 extends over 13 amino acids. With 1 base removed from V and 5 bases from J, the gap between germline ends came to 8 bases. CDR3 nucleotide sequence: TGTGCCAGCAGTTTAGGGGAGAGATATGGCTACACCTTC. Its translation: CASSLGERYGYTF.

The genes are TRBV20-1 and TRBJ1-2, with 12 positions matching TRBD1. Germline trimming cut 6 bases from V and 14 bases from J; bases unmatched to any gene: 13. Germline V gene lookup returns CDR1 DFQATT and CDR2 SNEGSKA (reference sequence). The CDR3 has 13 amino acids. In DNA form, the CDR3 reads TGCAGTGCGATACCCCAGGGACAGGGGGCGAGGACCTTC. Protein: CSAIPQGQGARTF.

The CDR3 is CASSQGGFDNSPLHF. In DNA form, the CDR3 reads TGTGCCAGCAGCCAAGGGGGCTTTGACAATTCACCCCTCCACTTT. V gene TRBV14 combines with J gene TRBJ1-6; weak D call: TRBD1 (5 bases). In germline, CDR1 is SGHDN, CDR2 FVKESK. This CDR3 has 15 amino acids. Trimming removed 1 base at V and 7 bases at J, with 11 bases between. Drawing the rest from reference TRBV14 and TRBJ1-6, the complete variable domain is EAGVTQFPSHSVIEKGQTVTLRCDPISGHDNLYWYRRVMGKEIKFLLHFVKESKQDESGMPNNRFLAERTGGTYSTLKVQPAELEDSGVYFCASSQGGFDNSPLHFGNGTRLTVT.

By share, this clonotype counts as medium-sized (0.01 to 0.1%). J is TRBJ1-6 and V is TRBV19, with D possibly being TRBD1 (6 bases). This CDR3 region has 13 residues. Per the germline V gene, CDR1 is LNHDA and CDR2 is SQIVND (reference sequence). Deletions cut 9 bases from V and 5 bases from J, with 11 bases between. This CDR3 reads CARMDSNNSPLHF. The CDR3 coding sequence is TGTGCCAGAATGGACAGTAATAATTCACCCCTCCACTTT.

The chain recombines TRBV4-3 with TRBJ2-7; 7 bases fit TRBD1. From germline, CDR1 is LGHNA and CDR2 YSLEER. The J segment lost 0 bases and the V segment lost 1 base, leaving 3 bases of the junction unmatched. This CDR3 region has 15 residues. The CDR3 DNA is TGCGCCAGCAGCCAAGTTTGGGACAGCTCCTACGAGCAGTACTTC. Translating it yields CASSQVWDSSYEQYF.

This clonotype is termed large. This chain links TRBV19 with TRBJ2-1; D could derive from TRBD1 or TRBD2 (5 bases each). V was trimmed by 2 bases and J by 9 bases, leaving 11 bases between them. CDR1 and CDR2 from the germline V gene are LNHDA and SQIVND (reference sequence). The CDR3 is 13 residues long. The CDR3 is CASSIRAGTEQFF. CDR3 nucleotides: TGTGCCAGTAGTATAAGGGCTGGGACTGAGCAGTTCTTC.

By proportion, this clonotype is medium-sized. The chain recombines TRBV15 with TRBJ1-2, with TRBD1 identical over 7 bases. The CDR3 extends over 14 amino acids. CDR1 is LNHNV, CDR2 YYDKDF, per germline (reference sequence). After removal of 1 base from V and 4 bases from J, the junction contained 3 bases not matched to a gene. DNA for the CDR3: TGTGCCACCAGCAGAGGACAGGGATCCTATGGCTACACCTTC. Its protein product is CATSRGQGSYGYTF.

This clonotype came up once. V and J are TRBV7-9 and TRBJ1-1; tentative D call: TRBD1 (6 bases). V was pared by 7 bases and J by 0 bases, with 12 bases between. CDR1 is SEHNR and CDR2 is FQNEAQ in the germline V gene (reference sequence). This CDR3 has 14 amino acids. CDR3 in DNA: TGTGCCAGCACCCTGACAGGTCTGAACACTGAAGCTTTCTTT. Translation gives CASTLTGLNTEAFF.

This clonotype showed up just a few times. The rearrangement joins TRBV19 to TRBJ1-5, with D uncertain. V gave up 6 bases and J gave up 3 bases, with 6 bases separating them. The CDR3 length is 12 residues. CDR1 and CDR2 from the germline V gene are LNHDA and SQIVND (reference sequence). The CDR3 sequence: CASRDLNQPQHF. DNA of the CDR3: TGTGCCAGTAGGGATCTCAATCAGCCCCAGCATTTT.

V is TRBV28 and J is TRBJ2-2; either TRBD1 or TRBD2 may fit D (5 bases each). The CDR3 has 14 residues. V was trimmed by 4 bases and J by 1 base, leaving 7 bases between them. CDR1 and CDR2 from the germline V gene are MDHEN and SYDVKM. Written as DNA, the CDR3 is TGTGCCAGCAGTTGGGACGGGAACACCGGGGAGCTGTTTTTT. Translation: CASSWDGNTGELFF. Drawing the rest from reference TRBV28 and TRBJ2-2, the complete variable domain is DVKVTQSSRYLVKRTGEKVFLECVQDMDHENMFWYRQDPGLGLRLIYFSYDVKMKEKGDIPEGYSVSREKKERFSLILESASTNQTSMYLCASSWDGNTGELFFGEGSRLTVL.

The V call is TRBV18, the J call TRBJ1-3, with no clear D. The V end lost 5 bases, the J end lost 0 bases, and 5 bases lay between the germline ends. This CDR3 comprises 13 residues. Germline CDR1 reads KGHSH; CDR2 reads LQKENI. The chain's CDR3 is CASSESSGNTIYF. Written as DNA, the CDR3 is TGTGCCAGCTCAGAGAGCTCTGGAAACACCATATATTTT.